This TCR beta chain was documented in a study of shared clonotypes between healthy human individuals. The CDR3 contains 12 residues. Trimming pared 4 bases from V and 2 bases from J, leaving 6 bases between. Germline assignment: CDR1 SGDLS and CDR2 YYNGEE. TCRdb keeps only in-frame clones here, not all; method: immunoSEQ multiplex PCR. The sample yields about 2.3 million clones, about 90% seen once. Healthy HIV-negative adults with no recent acute infections or vaccinations were recruited as donors. The sequenced sample consisted of naive CD4+ T cells from PBMCs. Subset specified: CD45RA+ positively selected. The rearrangement uses TRBV9 and TRBJ1-2, with D unresolved. This TCR was recovered from a man younger than 35 in good health. Some clones in this sample may be carry-over from other donors' samples. The CDR3 here is CASSPGNYGYTF. The DNA for the CDR3 is TGTGCCAGCAGCCCCGGAAACTATGGCTACACCTTC.